This T cell receptor beta chain stems from a study of PD-1 and CTLA-4 blockade in melanoma (dated by TCRdb to about 2021). At the level of the whole study: In patients with melanoma, the researchers looked at the effects of CTLA-4 blockade versus PD-1 blockade on the CD8 T cell response that was melanoma-reactive.

Reading the germline V gene gives CDR1 SGHDT and CDR2 YYEEEE. V loses 3 bases of germline sequence and J loses 1 base, and the interval between the two ends is 10 bases. The CDR3 measures 14 amino acids from cysteine to phenylalanine. CDR3 DNA is the only sequence kept; it has 42 bases, read in frame from the first base. The library was generated by the immunoSEQ multiplex PCR assay. Drawn from immuneACCESS, this table holds only the in-frame rearrangements with V and J called that TCRdb kept. Clones are partly lost; checked studies trace under half to an unresolved V gene and leave the rest unexplained. The table for this sample lists 25,000 to 35,000 clones; more than 85% of them were counted only once. The leading ten clones occupy about 8% of the sample. Details on this clone: Its antigen is currently not known. One base away there is no much larger clone; base qualities are not given.

The sequence is built from TRBV5-6 and TRBJ1-1, with the D gene call left open. This material consisted of CD8+ T cells from peripheral blood, taken from a patient given anti-PD-1 treatment. This clonotype originated in a human donor with melanoma. Here is the DNA: TGTGCCAGCAGCTCCCCCGAAGGGAACACTGAAGCTTTCTTT. Translated, this is CASSSPEGNTEAFF. The full variable domain, with segments outside the CDR3 supplied by the reference TRBV5-6 and TRBJ1-1 proteins, appears as DAGVTQSPTHLIKTRGQQVTLRCSPKSGHDTVSWYQQALGQGPQFIFQYYEEEERQRGNFPDRFSGHQFPNYSSELNVNALLLGDSALYLCASSSPEGNTEAFFGQGTRLTVV.